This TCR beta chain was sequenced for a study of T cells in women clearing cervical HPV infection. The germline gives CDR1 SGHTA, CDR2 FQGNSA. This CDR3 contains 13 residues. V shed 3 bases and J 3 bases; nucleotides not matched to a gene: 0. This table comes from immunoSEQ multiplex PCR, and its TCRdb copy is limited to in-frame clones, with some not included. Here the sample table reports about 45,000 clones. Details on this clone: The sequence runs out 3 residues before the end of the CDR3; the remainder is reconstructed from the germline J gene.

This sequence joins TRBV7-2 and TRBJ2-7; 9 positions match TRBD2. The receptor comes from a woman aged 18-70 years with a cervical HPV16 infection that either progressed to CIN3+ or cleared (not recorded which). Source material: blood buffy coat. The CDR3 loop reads CASSLREGYEQYF. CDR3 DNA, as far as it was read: TGTGCCAGCAGCTTGCGGGAGGGCTACGAG.